This T cell receptor beta chain derives from a study of blood T cell repertoires in COVID-19. For the study at large: The study drew acute and convalescent COVID-19 samples from the United States, Italy and Spain. T cells, B-cell-depleted T cells, or PBMCs provided the cDNA or gDNA that served as material.

Under the authors' procedure: Amplification with reference gene primers provided the estimates of nucleated cell counts. Data came from immunoSEQ multiplex PCR; TCRdb stores just in-frame clones and leaves some out. The DNA was the basis for D and trimming; V, J and clone size are from that table. This sample yields fewer than 250,000 clones, of which about nine tenths are seen a single time; 2% to 2.5% belongs to the top ten. The CDR3 loop spans 15 amino acids. The V and J ends lost 4 bases and 7 bases respectively, with 16 bases between them. Germline CDR1 LNHNV, CDR2 YYDKDF (reference sequence). The table lists this clone with a few counts.

The chain couples TRBV15 to TRBJ1-4; possibly TRBD1 for D (6 bases). This receptor was taken from a woman aged 45-60 years with acute or convalescent COVID-19. Sequencing was carried out using peripheral blood. CDR3 residues: CATSTWTQGGEKLFF. The CDR3 nucleotides are TGTGCCACCAGCACCTGGACACAAGGGGGTGAAAAACTGTTTTTT.